This TCR beta chain was recorded in a study of cytomegalovirus exposure and HLA in healthy donors. Whole-study findings and limits: A link between a missense DCLRE1C variant and TCR beta V- and J-gene trimming emerged from a later analysis.

Remarks on this clone: Its antigen is unidentified.

The CDR3 totals 17 residues. From germline, CDR1 is MGHRA and CDR2 YSYEKL. Deletions cut 0 bases from V and 5 bases from J, with 20 bases between. The PCR had 60 Vbeta and 13 Jbeta primers. Clones were sequenced by immunoSEQ multiplex PCR, and TCRdb holds only the in-frame ones, with some missing. The data contain about 160,000 clones, roughly 78% of them seen just once; the ten biggest clones take up around 6.5%. The J gene is TRBJ2-7, the V gene TRBV4-1, with TRBD2 as a possible D gene (5 bases). The clonotype was recovered from a man aged 50 or older in good health and CMV-seropositive. The material sequenced was PBMCs. The CDR3 nucleotides are TGCGCCAGCAGCCAAGATTGGCCCTTCAAGGAGGTCGACGAGCAGTACTTC. This codes for CASSQDWPFKEVDEQYF.